The rows below give T cell receptor beta chains drawn from one sample of a study of blood T cell repertoires in COVID-19. Sequencing was performed with immunoSEQ multiplex PCR; in TCRdb, only in-frame clones are kept and a portion is missing. The table shows 200,000 to 250,000 clones, with about 83% occurring only once. The sequencing input was peripheral blood. These receptors were taken from a woman younger than 45 with COVID-19, enrolled during active disease. CDR3s include the opening cysteine and the closing phenylalanine or tryptophan. Fields, in order: D gene, clone size, J gene, V gene, CDR3 DNA, CDR3 protein. A D gene is named only where the DNA matches it firmly. The size of a clone is reported for some rows only, either as once, few or many, or as a class for expanded clones.

d_call: -; clone_size: -; j_call: TRBJ2-2; v_call: TRBV7-2; cdr3_nt: TGTGCCAGCAGACGAACTAGCTACACCGGGGAGCTGTTTTTT; cdr3_aa: CASRRTSYTGELFF
d_call: -; clone_size: -; j_call: TRBJ1-2; v_call: TRBV7-2; cdr3_nt: TGTGCCAGCAGCTTAGCGCGAGGGAACAACTATGGCTACACCTTC; cdr3_aa: CASSLARGNNYGYTF
d_call: -; clone_size: -; j_call: TRBJ1-4; v_call: TRBV30; cdr3_nt: TGTGCCTGGACGGCCATGACAGAAACTAATGAAAAACTGTTTTTT; cdr3_aa: CAWTAMTETNEKLFF
d_call: TRBD2; clone_size: -; j_call: TRBJ2-3; v_call: TRBV7-9; cdr3_nt: TGTGCCAGCAGCTTAGAGGAAGGGAGGGTGTCAGGAAAAACGCAGTATTTT; cdr3_aa: CASSLEEGRVSGKTQYF
d_call: TRBD2; clone_size: -; j_call: TRBJ2-1; v_call: TRBV5-1; cdr3_nt: TGCGCCAGCAGCTTTGGCGGGGTTAGCGGGAGGGACAATGAGCAGTTCTTC; cdr3_aa: CASSFGGVSGRDNEQFF
d_call: -; clone_size: -; j_call: TRBJ2-7; v_call: TRBV6-5; cdr3_nt: TGTGCCAGCAGCTTACAGGGTTACCCCTACGAGCAGTACTTC; cdr3_aa: CASSLQGYPYEQYF
d_call: TRBD2; clone_size: -; j_call: TRBJ2-2; v_call: TRBV5-6; cdr3_nt: TGTGCCAGCAGCACCGGGACTATAGTCCCCGGGGAGCTGTTTTTT; cdr3_aa: CASSTGTIVPGELFF
d_call: TRBD2; clone_size: -; j_call: TRBJ2-2; v_call: TRBV27; cdr3_nt: TGTGCCCGCAGTTTACTAGCGGGGGGGGGCACCGGGGAGCTGTTTTTT; cdr3_aa: CARSLLAGGGTGELFF
d_call: -; clone_size: -; j_call: TRBJ2-7; v_call: TRBV30; cdr3_nt: TGTGCCTGGAGGCCTGGCGGGCAGGGGTGGTACGAGCAGTACTTC; cdr3_aa: CAWRPGGQGWYEQYF
d_call: -; clone_size: -; j_call: TRBJ2-3; v_call: TRBV10-3; cdr3_nt: TGTGCCATCAGTGAAGGGAGGGGGACAGATACGCAGTATTTT; cdr3_aa: CAISEGRGTDTQYF
d_call: -; clone_size: -; j_call: TRBJ2-1; v_call: TRBV7-3; cdr3_nt: TGTGCCAGCAGCCGGGGGTTGAACAATGAGCAGTTCTTC; cdr3_aa: CASSRGLNNEQFF
d_call: TRBD2; clone_size: few; j_call: TRBJ2-2; v_call: TRBV9; cdr3_nt: TGTGCCAGCAGCCCTAGCGGGGGCAATATGAGGGAGCTGTTTTTT; cdr3_aa: CASSPSGGNMRELFF
d_call: -; clone_size: -; j_call: TRBJ1-2; v_call: TRBV9; cdr3_nt: TGTGCCAGCAGCGTAGACAGTTTCCACTATGGCTACACCTTC; cdr3_aa: CASSVDSFHYGYTF
d_call: TRBD2; clone_size: -; j_call: TRBJ2-5; v_call: TRBV4-2; cdr3_nt: TGTGCCAGCAGCCAAGTTGGGCTAGCGGGAGCAGGAGAGACCCAGTACTTC; cdr3_aa: CASSQVGLAGAGETQYF
d_call: TRBD2; clone_size: -; j_call: TRBJ2-3; v_call: TRBV12-5; cdr3_nt: TGTGCTAGTGGTTCGGTTCTAGCGGGGGGCGAAGATACGCAGTATTTT; cdr3_aa: CASGSVLAGGEDTQYF
d_call: TRBD2; clone_size: -; j_call: TRBJ2-5; v_call: TRBV6-2/TRBV6-3; cdr3_nt: TGTGCCAGCAGCCCCTTTAGCGGGAGAGGAGAGACCCAGTACTTC; cdr3_aa: CASSPFSGRGETQYF
d_call: -; clone_size: once; j_call: TRBJ1-3; v_call: TRBV5-6; cdr3_nt: TGTGCCAGCAGCCCAACAGGGTCGGGAGGAAACACCATATATTTT; cdr3_aa: CASSPTGSGGNTIYF
d_call: -; clone_size: -; j_call: TRBJ1-1; v_call: TRBV6-5; cdr3_nt: TGTGCCAGCAGTTTTGGGCAGTCCACTGAAGCTTTCTTT; cdr3_aa: CASSFGQSTEAFF
d_call: TRBD1; clone_size: -; j_call: TRBJ2-2; v_call: TRBV19; cdr3_nt: TGTGCCAGTAGGGGACAGGGGGCCGGGGAGCTGTTTTTT; cdr3_aa: CASRGQGAGELFF
d_call: -; clone_size: -; j_call: TRBJ1-1; v_call: TRBV29-1; cdr3_nt: TGCAGCGTTGAAGGGGCAGCTGAAGCTTTCTTT; cdr3_aa: CSVEGAAEAFF
d_call: -; clone_size: -; j_call: TRBJ2-7; v_call: TRBV20-1; cdr3_nt: TGCAGTGCTAGTGGGACAGGGCGGGCTAGCGGGGGCTCCTACGAGCAGTACTTC; cdr3_aa: CSASGTGRASGGSYEQYF
d_call: -; clone_size: -; j_call: TRBJ2-3; v_call: TRBV5-1; cdr3_nt: TGCGCCAGCAGCTTGGGACTACATTTCCAGGAGGATACGCAGTATTTT; cdr3_aa: CASSLGLHFQEDTQYF
d_call: TRBD2; clone_size: -; j_call: TRBJ2-3; v_call: TRBV29-1; cdr3_nt: TGCAGCGTTCCTAGCGGGAGTGAGATAGGCACAGATACGCAGTATTTT; cdr3_aa: CSVPSGSEIGTDTQYF
d_call: TRBD2; clone_size: -; j_call: TRBJ2-7; v_call: TRBV5-4; cdr3_nt: TGTGCCAGCAGCTTTAGCGGGGGGGCCCGCGAGCAGTACTTC; cdr3_aa: CASSFSGGAREQYF
d_call: TRBD1; clone_size: -; j_call: TRBJ2-1; v_call: TRBV25-1; cdr3_nt: TGTGCCAGCAGTGAAGGGCAGGGGGTAACCAATGAGCAGTTCTTC; cdr3_aa: CASSEGQGVTNEQFF
d_call: TRBD1; clone_size: few; j_call: TRBJ2-1; v_call: TRBV11-2; cdr3_nt: TGTGCCAGCAGTCTTAGAGGGACAGGGCAATACAATGAGCAGTTCTTC; cdr3_aa: CASSLRGTGQYNEQFF
d_call: TRBD1; clone_size: few; j_call: TRBJ2-2; v_call: TRBV7-2; cdr3_nt: TGTGCCAGCAGCTTACGACAGGGGGCGGCCGGGGAGCTGTTTTTT; cdr3_aa: CASSLRQGAAGELFF
d_call: -; clone_size: -; j_call: TRBJ2-3; v_call: TRBV28; cdr3_nt: TGTGCCAGCAGTTTCGGTAGCCCTAACACGCAGTATTTT; cdr3_aa: CASSFGSPNTQYF
d_call: -; clone_size: -; j_call: TRBJ1-5; v_call: TRBV28; cdr3_nt: TGTGCCAGCAGTATATCGAGGCGGGGGGCCCAGCATTTT; cdr3_aa: CASSISRRGAQHF
d_call: TRBD1; clone_size: -; j_call: TRBJ1-3; v_call: TRBV2; cdr3_nt: TGTGCCAGCAGTCCGGACAGGGGGGCTGGAAACACCATATATTTT; cdr3_aa: CASSPDRGAGNTIYF
d_call: -; clone_size: -; j_call: TRBJ2-2; v_call: TRBV7-3; cdr3_nt: TGTGCCAGCAGCTACTATAACACCGGGGAGCTGTTTTTT; cdr3_aa: CASSYYNTGELFF
d_call: -; clone_size: -; j_call: TRBJ1-6; v_call: TRBV7-9; cdr3_nt: TGTGCCAGCAGCTTCGGAGGGCAGGGTTCACCCCTCCACTTT; cdr3_aa: CASSFGGQGSPLHF